This paragraph reports one TCR beta chain. This entry comes from a study of cytomegalovirus exposure and HLA in healthy donors. Study details: Inside one of the first data releases sat around 80 million unique TCRs taken from HLA-typed donors.

With 60 Vbeta and 13 Jbeta primers, the PCR was carried out. The table came from immunoSEQ multiplex PCR; TCRdb's copy has only in-frame clones and leaves some out. The table has 30,000 to 40,000 clones, roughly 79% seen once. The TCR comes from a woman aged 40 to 50 in good health and CMV-seronegative. The sequencing input was PBMCs.

The CDR3: CASMGLADYQETQYF. In DNA form, the CDR3 reads TGTGCCAGCATGGGACTAGCGGACTACCAAGAGACCCAGTACTTC. V is TRBV2 and J is TRBJ2-5; TRBD2 matches 11 bases. The CDR3 consists of 15 residues. J was trimmed by 0 bases and V by 7 bases; bases with no gene match: 4. Germline V gene sequence: CDR1 SNHLY, CDR2 FYNNEI.